These T cell receptor beta chains were read from a single sample in a study of human T cells and chemical hapten exposure. MiXCR was run by TCRdb on the RACE reads, yielding one entry per CDR3 protein. This sample yields 370,000 or so distinct CDR3 sequences, of which around 4.8% are seen a single time; 2% to 2.5% belongs to the top ten. The input for sequencing was whole blood, taken in connection with sensitization to the hapten diphenylcyclopropenone (DPC). These receptors were taken from a woman in her fifties or sixties with alopecia areata. Some clones in this sample may be carry-over from other donors' samples. Each CDR3 is given with its conserved first and last residue. A D gene is named only where the DNA matches it firmly. The size entry is marked missing in some rows and otherwise reads once, few, many or a size class.

j_call: TRBJ2-3; v_call: TRBV5-1; clone_size: few; d_call: NA; cdr3_aa: CASSLAPHTDTQYF; cdr3_nt: TGCGCCAGCAGCTTGGCCCCCCACACAGATACGCAGTATTTT
j_call: TRBJ2-1; v_call: TRBV19; clone_size: many; d_call: TRBD2; cdr3_aa: CASSTGLAGGPRQFF; cdr3_nt: TGTGCCAGTAGCACCGGACTAGCGGGAGGGCCGAGGCAGTTCTTC
j_call: TRBJ2-5; v_call: TRBV4-1; clone_size: NA; d_call: TRBD2; cdr3_aa: CASSQDLGTSGEGRRETQYF; cdr3_nt: TGCGCCAGCAGCCAAGACCTCGGGACTAGCGGGGAAGGCAGGAGGGAGACCCAGTACTTC
j_call: TRBJ1-1; v_call: TRBV29-1; clone_size: NA; d_call: NA; cdr3_aa: CSVERDGGRAEAFF; cdr3_nt: TGCAGCGTTGAAAGGGACGGGGGAAGGGCTGAAGCTTTCTTT
j_call: TRBJ1-5; v_call: TRBV12-3/TRBV12-4; clone_size: many; d_call: NA; cdr3_aa: CASSLPGDRSQHF; cdr3_nt: TGTGCCAGCAGTCTCCCAGGGGATAGATCCCAGCATTTT
j_call: TRBJ1-3; v_call: TRBV12-5; clone_size: many; d_call: TRBD1; cdr3_aa: CASASPTGNSGNTIYF; cdr3_nt: TGTGCTAGTGCTTCCCCGACAGGGAACTCTGGAAACACCATATATTTT
j_call: TRBJ1-5; v_call: TRBV11-2; clone_size: few; d_call: NA; cdr3_aa: CASSLGPAGDNRQPQHF; cdr3_nt: TGTGCCAGCAGCTTAGGACCCGCGGGGGATAATAGGCAGCCCCAGCATTTT
j_call: TRBJ2-1; v_call: TRBV6-2/TRBV6-3; clone_size: many; d_call: TRBD1; cdr3_aa: CASNQGQGRYNEQFF; cdr3_nt: TGTGCCAGCAACCAAGGACAGGGGAGGTACAATGAGCAGTTCTTC
j_call: TRBJ1-1; v_call: TRBV7-9; clone_size: few; d_call: NA; cdr3_aa: CASSLDRERRTEAFF; cdr3_nt: TGTGCCAGCAGCTTAGACAGGGAACGGCGGACTGAAGCTTTCTTT
j_call: TRBJ1-5; v_call: TRBV7-2; clone_size: few; d_call: NA; cdr3_aa: CASSLIDSPNQPQHF; cdr3_nt: TGTGCCAGCAGCTTAATCGACAGTCCCAATCAGCCCCAGCATTTT
j_call: TRBJ1-5; v_call: TRBV20-1; clone_size: many; d_call: TRBD1; cdr3_aa: CSAQGAEFNQPQHF; cdr3_nt: TGCAGTGCTCAGGGGGCGGAGTTCAATCAGCCCCAGCATTTT
j_call: TRBJ1-5; v_call: TRBV6-2/TRBV6-3; clone_size: many; d_call: TRBD1; cdr3_aa: CASSFRGLSNQPQHF; cdr3_nt: TGTGCCAGCAGCTTCAGGGGGCTAAGCAATCAGCCCCAGCATTTT
j_call: TRBJ1-4; v_call: TRBV29-1; clone_size: many; d_call: NA; cdr3_aa: CSVAGDTANEKLFF; cdr3_nt: TGCAGCGTTGCAGGGGACACCGCTAATGAAAAACTGTTTTTT
j_call: TRBJ2-1; v_call: TRBV3-1; clone_size: few; d_call: TRBD2; cdr3_aa: CASSQGGRADEQFF; cdr3_nt: TGTGCCAGCAGCCAAGGCGGGAGGGCCGATGAGCAGTTCTTC
j_call: TRBJ2-3; v_call: TRBV9; clone_size: NA; d_call: TRBD2; cdr3_aa: CASSLTSGILPLGADTQYF; cdr3_nt: TGTGCCAGCAGCCTGACTAGCGGGATCCTTCCTTTGGGGGCAGATACGCAGTATTTT
j_call: TRBJ1-1; v_call: TRBV6-2/TRBV6-3; clone_size: few; d_call: TRBD1; cdr3_aa: CASRAWDSGKTEAFF; cdr3_nt: TGTGCCAGCAGGGCCTGGGACAGTGGGAAGACTGAAGCTTTCTTT
j_call: TRBJ2-7; v_call: TRBV6-2/TRBV6-3; clone_size: many; d_call: NA; cdr3_aa: CASTLVPPYEQYF; cdr3_nt: TGTGCCAGCACCCTAGTCCCCCCCTACGAGCAGTACTTC
j_call: TRBJ2-1; v_call: TRBV11-3; clone_size: few; d_call: TRBD2; cdr3_aa: CASSPGLRNNEQFF; cdr3_nt: TGTGCCAGCAGCCCGGGACTACGTAACAATGAGCAGTTCTTC
j_call: TRBJ2-6; v_call: TRBV5-6; clone_size: few; d_call: NA; cdr3_aa: CASSLWGSGANVLTF; cdr3_nt: TGTGCCAGCAGCTTGTGGGGCTCTGGGGCCAACGTCCTGACTTTC
j_call: TRBJ1-1; v_call: TRBV6-6; clone_size: many; d_call: NA; cdr3_aa: CASSLAYMNTEAFF; cdr3_nt: TGTGCCAGCAGTTTGGCATACATGAACACTGAAGCTTTCTTT
j_call: TRBJ2-1; v_call: TRBV28; clone_size: many; d_call: NA; cdr3_aa: CASSYEQHYNEQFF; cdr3_nt: TGTGCCAGCAGTTACGAACAGCACTACAATGAGCAGTTCTTC
j_call: TRBJ2-5; v_call: TRBV10-3; clone_size: many; d_call: NA; cdr3_aa: CAISEYQETQYF; cdr3_nt: TGTGCCATCAGTGAATACCAAGAGACCCAGTACTTC
j_call: TRBJ2-7; v_call: TRBV6-2/TRBV6-3; clone_size: many; d_call: NA; cdr3_aa: CASSYPQFNSYEQYF; cdr3_nt: TGTGCCAGCAGTTACCCACAGTTCAACTCCTACGAGCAGTACTTC
j_call: TRBJ1-2; v_call: TRBV12-3/TRBV12-4; clone_size: few; d_call: TRBD1; cdr3_aa: CASSFGTGQDYGYTF; cdr3_nt: TGTGCCAGCTCTTTTGGAACGGGACAGGACTATGGCTACACCTTC
j_call: TRBJ1-1; v_call: TRBV7-9; clone_size: many; d_call: NA; cdr3_aa: CASSLQTEAFF; cdr3_nt: TGTGCCAGCAGCCTTCAGACCGAAGCTTTCTTT
j_call: TRBJ1-1; v_call: TRBV13; clone_size: few; d_call: NA; cdr3_aa: CASSQTVRGTEAFF; cdr3_nt: TGTGCCAGCAGCCAAACAGTCCGGGGCACTGAAGCTTTCTTT
j_call: TRBJ1-3; v_call: TRBV3-1; clone_size: many; d_call: NA; cdr3_aa: CASSPRDASNTIYF; cdr3_nt: TGTGCCAGCAGCCCGCGGGACGCCTCAAACACCATATATTTT
j_call: TRBJ1-2; v_call: TRBV12-3/TRBV12-4; clone_size: many; d_call: NA; cdr3_aa: CASSLEWDYGYTF; cdr3_nt: TGTGCCAGCAGTTTGGAATGGGACTATGGCTACACCTTC
j_call: TRBJ2-4; v_call: TRBV7-9; clone_size: many; d_call: NA; cdr3_aa: CAALGQKNIQYF; cdr3_nt: TGTGCTGCTCTGGGCCAGAAAAACATTCAGTACTTC
j_call: TRBJ2-7; v_call: TRBV10-1; clone_size: many; d_call: TRBD1; cdr3_aa: CASSPGTGHSEQYF; cdr3_nt: TGCGCCAGCAGCCCCGGGACAGGGCATAGCGAGCAGTACTTC
j_call: TRBJ2-7; v_call: TRBV12-3/TRBV12-4; clone_size: NA; d_call: TRBD2; cdr3_aa: CASSLASGSVEQYF; cdr3_nt: TGTGCCAGCAGTTTAGCTAGCGGGAGTGTCGAGCAGTACTTC
j_call: TRBJ1-1; v_call: TRBV20-1; clone_size: few; d_call: NA; cdr3_aa: CSAIPSRNTEAFF; cdr3_nt: TGCAGTGCTATCCCCAGTCGGAACACTGAAGCTTTCTTT
j_call: TRBJ2-1; v_call: TRBV10-3; clone_size: NA; d_call: NA; cdr3_aa: CAIRGEYNEQFF; cdr3_nt: TGTGCCATCAGGGGGGAGTACAATGAGCAGTTCTTC
j_call: TRBJ2-1; v_call: TRBV5-1; clone_size: few; d_call: NA; cdr3_aa: CASSLAGEPGQFF; cdr3_nt: TGCGCCAGCAGCTTGGCAGGGGAGCCGGGGCAGTTCTTC
j_call: TRBJ1-3; v_call: TRBV29-1; clone_size: many; d_call: NA; cdr3_aa: CSVSLQVAGNTIYF; cdr3_nt: TGCAGCGTTTCTCTACAGGTAGCTGGAAACACCATATATTTT